Listed here are 4 T cell receptor beta chains from one sample, sequenced in a study of cytomegalovirus exposure and HLA in healthy donors. The PCR used 60 Vbeta and 13 Jbeta primers. Only in-frame clones appear in the TCRdb table, and some are missing; sequencing was by immunoSEQ multiplex PCR. The table has 140,000 to 150,000 clones, just over 65% seen once. Sequences were obtained from PBMCs. The origin of the receptors is a woman in her fifties or sixties in good health and CMV-seronegative.

The V and J genes are TRBV2 and TRBJ1-1, with 8 positions matching TRBD1. The CDR3 consists of 14 residues. Germline V gene data show CDR1 as SNHLY and CDR2 as FYNNEI. V lost 7 bases to trimming and J lost 3 bases; unmatched junction nucleotides: 7. CDR3 bases: TGTGCCAGCAAGAGGGACAGGATCGACACTGAAGCTTTCTTT. Its protein is CASKRDRIDTEAFF.

This clone has only one observation. The sample holds other DNA sequences that translate to the same CDR3. The chain recombines TRBV15 with TRBJ1-3; 10 bases match TRBD1. Trimming took 5 bases from V and 2 from J; bases not matched to a gene: 3. This CDR3 spans 15 amino acids. Germline lookup yields CDR1 LNHNV and CDR2 YYDKDF (reference sequence). The CDR3 loop is CATSRDRGPGNTIYF. CDR3 DNA: TGTGCCACCAGCCGCGACAGGGGGCCTGGAAACACCATATATTTT. Drawing the rest from reference TRBV15 and TRBJ1-3, the complete variable domain is DAMVIQNPRYQVTQFGKPVTLSCSQTLNHNVMYWYQQKSSQAPKLLFHYYDKDFNNEADTPDNFQSRRPNTSFCFLDIRSPGLGDTAMYLCATSRDRGPGNTIYFGEGSWLTVV.

V is TRBV5-5 and J is TRBJ2-1; the match to TRBD1 covers 9 bases. The CDR3 length is 19 residues. V lost 4 bases and J lost 6; bases outside the gene matches: 20. Germline assignment: CDR1 SGHKS and CDR2 YYEKEE (reference sequence). CDR3 DNA sequence: TGTGCCAGCAGCCCCGCCCGGGGACAGGGACATATGAAGAGCAATGAGCAGTTCTTC. It translates to CASSPARGQGHMKSNEQFF.

This clone turned up a few times. At one end, the junction sequence differs from germline, possibly due to a read error. V gene TRBV7-9 combines with J gene TRBJ1-2; 10 bases fit TRBD1. The CDR3 has 18 residues. The germline V gene encodes CDR1 SEHNR and CDR2 FQNEAQ (reference sequence). This CDR3 is CSSSLARDRGPTDYGYTF. The CDR3 nucleotides are TGTTCCAGCAGCCTAGCCCGGGACAGGGGACCAACAGACTATGGCTACACCTTC.